This TCR beta chain was sequenced during a study of cytomegalovirus exposure and HLA in healthy donors. Looking at the study overall: A subsequent analysis stated that the 120 validation repertoires were run on the same platform as the approximately 700 first-cohort repertoires.

As for this clone: An end of the junction differs from the germline gene, which may be a read error.

Germline V lookup: CDR1 MNHEY, CDR2 SMNVEV (reference sequence). The CDR3 contains 15 residues. TCRdb keeps only in-frame clones here, not all; method: immunoSEQ multiplex PCR. The sample has around 150,000 clones; about 95% are singletons. The sequencing input was PBMCs. This sequence joins TRBV27 and TRBJ1-5; 9 bases line up with TRBD1. The TCR originated in a young woman in good health and CMV-seronegative. Here the CDR3 reads CATSHRGLGNQPQHF. CDR3 coding DNA: TGTGCCACCAGTCACAGGGGGCTCGGCAATCAGCCCCAGCATTTT.